The rows below give T cell receptor beta chains drawn from one sample of a study of CD8 T cells in ankylosing spondylitis. TCRdb called the 5' RACE reads again in MiXCR, with one record for every CDR3 protein. Here the sample spans about 540,000 distinct CDR3 sequences, 9.5% to 15% being singletons. Source material: blood, either unsorted or a sorted T cell fraction (not recorded which). These receptors were collected from a male donor with ankylosing spondylitis. CDR3s include the opening cysteine and the closing phenylalanine or tryptophan.

TRBJ2-1 TRBV5-1 CASSPVGVGDEQFF
TRBJ2-2 TRBV5-4 CASSPYRVGELFF
TRBJ2-4 TRBV5-1 CASSPGGWGNIQYF
TRBJ2-7 TRBV20-1 CSARPGSGTFPEYF
TRBJ1-1 TRBV5-1 CASSLGVITNTEAFF
TRBJ1-1 TRBV7-2 CASSSGGGGRTEAFF
TRBJ2-4 TRBV20-1 CSATRTPVKNIQYF
TRBJ1-5 TRBV7-9 CASSAGTGEDQPQHF
TRBJ1-1 TRBV12-3/TRBV12-4 CASSFGQLTEAFF
TRBJ2-1 TRBV12-3/TRBV12-4 CASSLFAGKANEQFF
TRBJ1-1 TRBV28 CASSVAGANTEAFF
TRBJ1-2 TRBV20-1 CSASPIPGQGGNYGYTF
TRBJ2-1 TRBV11-2 CASSLASTGLAGNEQFF
TRBJ1-5 TRBV19 CASAVGFGNQPQHF
TRBJ2-5 TRBV7-6 CASSLTGYQETQYF
TRBJ1-3 TRBV3-1 CASSLGQASGNTIYF
TRBJ1-2 TRBV20-1 CSARDKGRGDGYTF
TRBJ2-1 TRBV7-7 CASSPRQVGGFNNEQFF
TRBJ2-1 TRBV15 CATSRGVGGLYNEQFF
TRBJ2-5 TRBV7-8 CASSFQLSYQETQYF
TRBJ1-1 TRBV5-1 CASSLPRGTEAFF
TRBJ2-1 TRBV5-1 CASSLALPAGGSYNEQFF
TRBJ2-6 TRBV18 CASSRDEIGANVLTF
TRBJ1-1 TRBV11-2 CASLAPNTEAFF
TRBJ1-2 TRBV29-1 CSVSRDREYGYTF
TRBJ2-2 TRBV5-1 CASTQQGAGNTGELFF
TRBJ2-3 TRBV20-1 CSARATSTDTQYF
TRBJ1-1 TRBV7-9 CANGRVNTEAFF
TRBJ2-5 TRBV12-3/TRBV12-4 CASSLGTGNQETQYF
TRBJ2-5 TRBV6-2/TRBV6-3 CASSYNSIMRGAQYF
TRBJ2-1 TRBV20-1 CSASPAQRLYNEQFF
TRBJ1-1 TRBV30 CAWSVTGGFTEAFF
TRBJ1-2 TRBV7-6 CASSSGGGGFYGYTF
TRBJ2-1 TRBV20-1 CSARTTAYNEQFF
TRBJ2-2 TRBV24-1 CATYSGANGELFF